These 14 T cell receptor beta chains were sequenced from one sample in a study of OX40 agonist ivuxolimab in advanced cancers. The method was immunoSEQ multiplex PCR; TCRdb's version includes in-frame clones alone and lacks a portion of them. The repertoire holds some 95,000 clones, with roughly 89% as singletons. Sequenced material: CD4+ or CD8+ T cells sorted from blood, taken in a trial of the OX40 agonist ivuxolimab. The receptors stem from an adult with an advanced solid tumor such as melanoma, head and neck, liver or kidney cancer.

This sequence joins TRBV19 and TRBJ1-5; 9 nucleotides match TRBD1. The CDR3 runs to 16 residues. V shed 4 bases, J shed 6 bases, and the junction held 10 bases outside the gene matches. Germline lookup yields CDR1 LNHDA and CDR2 SQIVND (reference sequence). The DNA for the CDR3 is TGTGCCAGTAGTACGGTCGTACAGGGGGCTAGTCAGCCCCAGCATTTT. Encoded protein: CASSTVVQGASQPQHF.

This chain uses TRBV6-4 with TRBJ1-2, with 7 bases matching TRBD1. The germline V gene encodes CDR1 MRHNA and CDR2 SNTAGT. This CDR3 has 17 amino acids. The J segment lost 2 bases and the V segment lost 2 bases, leaving 11 bases of the junction unmatched. The CDR3 sequence: CASSDPGQQPKNYGYTF. The CDR3 DNA reads as TGTGCCAGCAGTGACCCGGGACAGCAACCTAAAAACTATGGCTACACCTTC.

This clone has only a few counts. V gene TRBV7-3 combines with J gene TRBJ2-1; no firm D call. Trimming removed 3 bases at V and 7 bases at J, with 10 bases between. CDR3 length: 13 residues. Per germline, CDR1 SGHTA and CDR2 FQGTGA. This CDR3 reads CASSLGHSNEQFF. CDR3 DNA sequence: TGTGCCAGCAGCTTGGGCCACTCAAATGAGCAGTTCTTC.

This clone appeared a few times. The V and J genes are TRBV20-1 and TRBJ1-1; perhaps TRBD1 as D (5 bases). Germline V gene data show CDR1 as DFQATT and CDR2 as SNEGSKA (reference sequence). The CDR3 is 11 residues long. Trimming pared 1 base from V and 7 bases from J, leaving 7 bases between. Here the CDR3 DNA reads TGCAGTGCTAGAGGGGACCTTGAAGCTTTCTTT. Encoded protein: CSARGDLEAFF.

The chain is built from TRBV6-1 and TRBJ2-1; 9 nucleotides align to TRBD1. CDR1 is MNHNS and CDR2 is SASEGT in the germline V gene. The CDR3 length is 15 residues. The junction had 9 bases not matched to a gene; V was cut back by 6 bases and J by 6 bases. The CDR3 loop reads CASRTGTGSGNEQFF. DNA of the CDR3: TGTGCCAGCAGGACCGGGACAGGGAGCGGCAATGAGCAGTTCTTC.

This chain uses TRBV19 with TRBJ1-5; D may be TRBD1 (6 bases). This CDR3 contains 14 residues. The germline V gene encodes CDR1 LNHDA and CDR2 SQIVND (reference sequence). V was clipped by 4 bases and J by 2 bases, with 9 bases between them. The CDR3 DNA reads as TGTGCCAGTAGTACAGGGGATGGCAATCAGCCCCAGCATTTT. As protein: CASSTGDGNQPQHF.

This chain connects TRBV6-1 to TRBJ2-5; the D is unclear. Germline V gives CDR1 MNHNS, CDR2 SASEGT. CDR3 length equals 13 residues. V was pared by 3 bases and J by 5 bases, with 10 bases between. CDR3 nucleotide sequence: TGTGCCAGCAGTGAGTGGGGATGGGAGACCCAGTACTTC. This sequence encodes CASSEWGWETQYF.

The rearrangement links TRBV10-3 to TRBJ2-6; D not resolved. There are 12 residues in the CDR3. V dropped 6 bases and J dropped 4 bases, with 4 bases sitting between them. The germline V gene encodes CDR1 ENHRY and CDR2 SYGVKD. The CDR3 bases are TGTGCCATCAGGCGGGGGGCCAACGTCCTGACTTTC. Amino acid sequence: CAIRRGANVLTF.

This rearrangement joins TRBV18 to TRBJ1-1, with D maybe TRBD1 (5 bases). CDR1 is KGHSH, CDR2 LQKENI, per germline. V gave up 3 bases and J gave up 5 bases, with 16 bases separating them. The CDR3 extends over 15 amino acids. Written as DNA, the CDR3 is TGTGCCAGCTCACCCTCCGTCGGAGGGGAGACTGAAGCTTTCTTT. It codes for CASSPSVGGETEAFF. The variable domain in full, with the rest retrieved from reference TRBV18 and TRBJ1-1, is NAGVMQNPRHLVRRRGQEARLRCSPMKGHSHVYWYRQLPEEGLKFMVYLQKENIIDESGMPKERFSAEFPKEGPSILRIQQVVRGDSAAYFCASSPSVGGETEAFFGQGTRLTVV.

The rearrangement links TRBV11-1 to TRBJ2-5, with D perhaps matching TRBD2 (7 bases). This CDR3 comprises 14 residues. Germline values: CDR1 SGHAT, CDR2 FQDESV (reference sequence). V lost 5 bases and J lost 5, with 15 bases in between. CDR3: CASSDMGGQETQYF. The CDR3, as DNA: TGTGCCAGCAGCGATATGGGGGGGCAGGAGACCCAGTACTTC. The full variable domain, completed using reference TRBV11-1 and TRBJ2-5, is EAEVAQSPRYKITEKSQAVAFWCDPISGHATLYWYRQILGQGPELLVQFQDESVVDDSQLPKDRFSAERLKGVDSTLKIQPAELGDSAMYLCASSDMGGQETQYFGPGTRLLVL.

The genes are TRBV6-1 and TRBJ2-3, with D tentatively TRBD2 (6 bases). V lost 3 bases and J lost 0, with 13 bases in between. Germline-derived CDR1 and CDR2 are MNHNS and SASEGT. The CDR3 is made up of 16 amino acids. This CDR3 reads CASSDPVGGSTDTQYF. CDR3 DNA sequence: TGTGCCAGCAGTGATCCCGTGGGGGGAAGCACAGATACGCAGTATTTT.

Note on this clone: A much larger clone sits a single nucleotide away, making a read error possible. The genes are TRBV7-9 and TRBJ1-1; TRBD1 matches 8 bases. V shed 5 bases, J shed 4 bases, and the junction held 6 bases outside the gene matches. Germline lookup yields CDR1 SEHNR and CDR2 FQNEAQ (reference sequence). This CDR3 has 14 amino acids. Here the CDR3 reads CASSPRTGSTEAFF. The CDR3 DNA reads as TGTGCCAGCAGCCCCCGGACAGGGAGCACTGAAGCTTTCTTT. Together with reference TRBV7-9 and TRBJ1-1, the CDR3 gives the full variable domain: DTGVSQNPRHKITKRGQNVTFRCDPISEHNRLYWYRQTLGQGPEFLTYFQNEAQLEKSRLLSDRFSAERPKGSFSTLEIQRTEQGDSAMYLCASSPRTGSTEAFFGQGTRLTVV.

J is TRBJ2-7 and V is TRBV11-2; 7 bases agree with TRBD1. V lost 4 bases, J lost 3 bases, and 3 bases stayed unmatched. From germline, CDR1 is SGHAT and CDR2 FQNNGV. There are 13 residues in the CDR3. As DNA, the CDR3 is TGTGCCAGCAGCTGGGACAGTTACTACGAGCAGTACTTC. It is translated as CASSWDSYYEQYF.

The chain combines TRBV7-8 with TRBJ2-5; 7 positions match TRBD1. J was trimmed by 4 bases and V by 3 bases; bases with no gene match: 5. This CDR3 is built from 14 residues. In germline, CDR1 is SGHVS, CDR2 FQNEAQ. CDR3 in amino acids: CASSFRGQSETQYF. CDR3 nucleotide sequence: TGTGCCAGCAGCTTTAGGGGGCAGTCAGAGACCCAGTACTTC.